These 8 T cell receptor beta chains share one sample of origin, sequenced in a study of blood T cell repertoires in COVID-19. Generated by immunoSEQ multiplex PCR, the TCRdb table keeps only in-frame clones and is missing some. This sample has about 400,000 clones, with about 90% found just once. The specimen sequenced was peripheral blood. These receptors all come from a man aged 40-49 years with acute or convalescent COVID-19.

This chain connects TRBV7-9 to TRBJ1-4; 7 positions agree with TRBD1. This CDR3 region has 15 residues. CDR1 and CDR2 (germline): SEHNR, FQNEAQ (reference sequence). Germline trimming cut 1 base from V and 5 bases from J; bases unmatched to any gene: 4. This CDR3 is CASSLGDRVNEKLFF. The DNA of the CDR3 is TGTGCCAGCAGCTTAGGTGACAGGGTGAATGAAAAACTGTTTTTT.

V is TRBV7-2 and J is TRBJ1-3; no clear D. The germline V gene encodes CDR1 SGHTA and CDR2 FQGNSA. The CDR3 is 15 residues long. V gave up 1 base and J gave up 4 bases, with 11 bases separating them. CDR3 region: CASSLDPRNGNTIYF. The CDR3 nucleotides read TGTGCCAGCAGCTTAGATCCGAGGAACGGAAACACCATATATTTT.

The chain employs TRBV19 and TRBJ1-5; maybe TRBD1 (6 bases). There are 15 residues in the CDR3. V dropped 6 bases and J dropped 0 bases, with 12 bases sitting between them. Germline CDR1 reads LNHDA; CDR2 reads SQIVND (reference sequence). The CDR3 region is CASSKGQLSNQPQHF. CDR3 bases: TGTGCCAGTAGCAAGGGACAACTTAGCAATCAGCCCCAGCATTTT.

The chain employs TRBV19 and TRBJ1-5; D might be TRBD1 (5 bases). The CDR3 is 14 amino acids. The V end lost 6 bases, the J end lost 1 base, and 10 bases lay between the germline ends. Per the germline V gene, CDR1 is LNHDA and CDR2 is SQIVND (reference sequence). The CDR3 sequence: CASRQGRSNQPQHF. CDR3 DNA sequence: TGTGCCAGTAGGCAGGGTCGGAGCAATCAGCCCCAGCATTTT.

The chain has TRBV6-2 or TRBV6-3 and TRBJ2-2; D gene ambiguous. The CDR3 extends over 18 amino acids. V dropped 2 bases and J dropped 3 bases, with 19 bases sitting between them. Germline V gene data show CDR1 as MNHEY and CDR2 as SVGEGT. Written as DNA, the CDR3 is TGTGCCAGCAGTTACCAACCCGGAACTAAAATCCACACCGGGGAGCTGTTTTTT. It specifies CASSYQPGTKIHTGELFF.

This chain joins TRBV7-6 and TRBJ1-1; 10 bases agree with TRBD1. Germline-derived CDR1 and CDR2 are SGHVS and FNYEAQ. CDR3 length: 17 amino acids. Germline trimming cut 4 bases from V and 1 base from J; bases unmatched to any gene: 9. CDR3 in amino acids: CASSSYRDRGGNTEAFF. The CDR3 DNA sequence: TGTGCCAGCAGCTCATACCGGGACAGGGGTGGGAACACTGAAGCTTTCTTT.

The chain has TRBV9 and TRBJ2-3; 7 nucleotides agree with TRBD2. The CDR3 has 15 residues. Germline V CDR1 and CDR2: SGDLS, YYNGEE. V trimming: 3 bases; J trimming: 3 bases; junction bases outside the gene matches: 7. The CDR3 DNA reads TGTGCCAGCAGCGCCGCGGGGAGGGTGACAGATACGCAGTATTTT. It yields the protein CASSAAGRVTDTQYF.

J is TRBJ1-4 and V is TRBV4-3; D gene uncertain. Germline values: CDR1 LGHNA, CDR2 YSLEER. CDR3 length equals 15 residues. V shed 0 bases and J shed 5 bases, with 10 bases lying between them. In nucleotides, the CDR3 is TGCGCCAGCAGCCAAGATCGGGGAAGCAATGAAAAACTGTTTTTT. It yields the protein CASSQDRGSNEKLFF.